One and the same sample provided the 2 T cell receptor beta chains below, sequenced in a study of shared clonotypes between healthy human individuals. The method was immunoSEQ multiplex PCR; TCRdb's version includes in-frame clones alone and lacks a portion of them. The sample includes about 460,000 clones, over 60% of them seen just once. Sequencing was carried out using PBMCs. The source is a woman aged 40 to 50 in good health. Some clones in this sample may be carry-over from other donors' samples.

Points on this clone: At one of its ends the junction is not consistent with the germline gene, which may arise from a read error. This chain uses TRBV20-1 with TRBJ2-1, with D tentatively TRBD1 or TRBD2 (5 bases each). This CDR3 is built from 11 residues. Germline-derived CDR1 and CDR2 are DFQATT and SNEGSKA (reference sequence). The CDR3 DNA reads as TGCAGTGCTAGAGTAAACAGGACTCTAATCTTC. This codes for CSARVNRTLIF.

The V call is TRBV7-3, the J call TRBJ2-5; 7 bases map to TRBD1. V trimming: 5 bases; J trimming: 4 bases; junction bases outside the gene matches: 4. The V gene's germline CDR1 is SGHTA and CDR2 FQGTGA. The CDR3 contains 13 residues. The CDR3: CASSHRGAETQYF. In DNA form, the CDR3 reads TGTGCCAGCAGCCACAGGGGAGCAGAGACCCAGTACTTC. Full variable domain (rest looked up from reference TRBV7-3 and TRBJ2-5): GAGVSQTPSNKVTEKGKYVELRCDPISGHTALYWYRQSLGQGPEFLIYFQGTGAADDSGLPNDRFFAVRPEGSVSTLKIQRTERGDSAVYLCASSHRGAETQYFGPGTRLLVL.